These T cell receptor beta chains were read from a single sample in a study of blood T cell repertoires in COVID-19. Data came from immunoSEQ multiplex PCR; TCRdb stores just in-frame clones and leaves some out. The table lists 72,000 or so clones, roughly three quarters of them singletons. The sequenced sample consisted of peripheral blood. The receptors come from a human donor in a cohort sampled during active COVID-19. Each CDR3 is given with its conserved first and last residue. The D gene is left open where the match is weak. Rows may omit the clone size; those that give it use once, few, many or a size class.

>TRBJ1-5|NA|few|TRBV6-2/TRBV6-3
TGTGCCAGCAGCCTGGGGGGGGGCGCGGGGCAGCCCCAGCATTTT
CASSLGGGAGQPQHF
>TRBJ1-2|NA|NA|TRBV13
TGTGCCAGCAGCACGGGCCCCGACGAACAGGGATACGGCTACACCTTC
CASSTGPDEQGYGYTF
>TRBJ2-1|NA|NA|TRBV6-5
TGTGCCAGCGGTAGCCCAGACGTTTACAATGAGCAGTTCTTC
CASGSPDVYNEQFF
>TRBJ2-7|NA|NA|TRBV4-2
TGTGCCAGCAGCCAAGTCCAGCCTCAGTGGGGCAGTTACGAGCAGTACTTC
CASSQVQPQWGSYEQYF
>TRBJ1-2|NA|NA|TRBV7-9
TGTGCCAGCAGCTTACCACCCGGCGGGAACTATGGCTACACCTTC
CASSLPPGGNYGYTF
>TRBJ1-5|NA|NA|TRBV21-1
TGTGCCAGCAGCAAAGGGGCACCAGATCAGCCCCAGCATTTT
CASSKGAPDQPQHF
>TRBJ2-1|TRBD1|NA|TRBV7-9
TGTGCCAGCAGCTTAGGTATCGGACAGGGGTCCTACAATGAGCAGTTCTTC
CASSLGIGQGSYNEQFF
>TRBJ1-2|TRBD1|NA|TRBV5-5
TGTGCCAGCAGCTTGTCGTCAGGGGGCCCCCTAGGCTACACCTTC
CASSLSSGGPLGYTF
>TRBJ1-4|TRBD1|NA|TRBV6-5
TGTGCCAGCAGGATGGTACAGGGGGTTGCCGAAAAACTGTTTTTT
CASRMVQGVAEKLFF
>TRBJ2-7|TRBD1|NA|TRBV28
TGTGCCAGCAGTTTACGGACAGGGCCTACCTACGAGCAGTACTTC
CASSLRTGPTYEQYF
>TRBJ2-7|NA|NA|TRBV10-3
TGTGCCATCAGTTTCCAGGGATCAGGCGAGCAGTACTTC
CAISFQGSGEQYF
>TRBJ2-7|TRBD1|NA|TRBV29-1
TGCAGCGTTGAGGGGGGACAGGGGCCCTACGAGCAGTACTTC
CSVEGGQGPYEQYF
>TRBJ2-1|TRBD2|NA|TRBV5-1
TGCGCCAGCAGCTCTGGGGAGGGGAGCTCCTACAATGAGCAGTTCTTC
CASSSGEGSSYNEQFF
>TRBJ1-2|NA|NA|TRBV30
TGTGCCTGGCTCTCCGTCGGGATTTATGGCTACACCTTC
CAWLSVGIYGYTF
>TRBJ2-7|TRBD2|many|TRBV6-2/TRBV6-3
TGTGCCAGCAGTCATCCTAGCGGGAGGGCCGCCTACGAGCAGTACTTC
CASSHPSGRAAYEQYF
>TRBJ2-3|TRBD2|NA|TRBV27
TGTGCCAGCAGTCTATTGGGGGGGATCCCAGATACGCAGTATTTT
CASSLLGGIPDTQYF
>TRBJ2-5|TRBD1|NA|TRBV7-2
TGTGCCAGCAGCTTAGCGGTCCAGGGGGCAGCCCAAGAGACCCAGTACTTC
CASSLAVQGAAQETQYF
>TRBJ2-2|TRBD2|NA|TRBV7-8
TGTGCCAGCAGCTTAGAACGGTTGCGGGAGGAAAGGGGCGGGGAGCTGTTTTTT
CASSLERLREERGGELFF
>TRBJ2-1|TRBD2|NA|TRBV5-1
TGCGCCAGCAGCTTGGCTAGCGGTTCCTACAATGAGCAGTTCTTC
CASSLASGSYNEQFF
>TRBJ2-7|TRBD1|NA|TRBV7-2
TGTGCCAGCAGCCTCACCGGGACAGGGCTAGGAGAGCAGTACTTC
CASSLTGTGLGEQYF
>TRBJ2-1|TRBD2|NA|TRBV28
TGTGCCAGCAGTTTAGCTAGACTAGCCCGTCACAATGAGCAGTTCTTC
CASSLARLARHNEQFF
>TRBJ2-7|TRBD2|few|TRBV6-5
TGTGCCAGCAGTCGACTAGCGGCTTACGAGCAGTACTTC
CASSRLAAYEQYF
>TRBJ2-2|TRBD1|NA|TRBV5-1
TGCGCCAGCAGCTTGGAAGGGGGCAGTAACACCGGGGAGCTGTTTTTT
CASSLEGGSNTGELFF
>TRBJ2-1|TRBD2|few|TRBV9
TGTGCCAGCAGCGTAGGGACTAGCGGGAGAGATGAGCAGTTCTTC
CASSVGTSGRDEQFF
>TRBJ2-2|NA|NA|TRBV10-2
TGCGCCAGCGGGGCATCAGTCAACACCGGGGAGCTGTTTTTT
CASGASVNTGELFF
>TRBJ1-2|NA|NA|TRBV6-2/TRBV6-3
TGTGCCAGCAGCAGGGCAAGCAGGGGTTACAGTGGCTACACCTTC
CASSRASRGYSGYTF
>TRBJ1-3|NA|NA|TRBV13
TGTGCCAGCAGCCCAAGGGGGAACACCATATATTTT
CASSPRGNTIYF
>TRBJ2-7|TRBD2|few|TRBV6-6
TGTGCCAGCAGTCTGTCCGGGACTAGCGGGACAGGGCAGTACTTC
CASSLSGTSGTGQYF
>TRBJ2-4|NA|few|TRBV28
TGTGCCAGCAGCTCCCCCAACATTCAGTACTTC
CASSSPNIQYF
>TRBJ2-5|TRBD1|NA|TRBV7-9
TGTGCCAGCAGCCGTGGGACAGGCGTGTACCAAGAGACCCAGTACTTC
CASSRGTGVYQETQYF
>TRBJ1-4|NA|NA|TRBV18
TGTGCCAGCTCACCCACGGCAGGGATGAATGAAAAACTGTTTTTT
CASSPTAGMNEKLFF
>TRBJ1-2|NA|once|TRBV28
TGTGCCAGCAGTTCGATACAGGGTCACTATGGCTACACCTTC
CASSSIQGHYGYTF
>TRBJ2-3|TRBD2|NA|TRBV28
TGTGCCAGCAGCCCCGCGGGGACTAGCAGCGCAGATACGCAGTATTTT
CASSPAGTSSADTQYF
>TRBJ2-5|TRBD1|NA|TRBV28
TGTGCCAGCAGCTACAGGGGCACGACCCAGTACTTC
CASSYRGTTQYF
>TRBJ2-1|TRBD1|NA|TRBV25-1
TGTGCCAGCAGTGGACCCAAGGACCGGGACAGGGTATCGGCGCAGTTCTTC
CASSGPKDRDRVSAQFF
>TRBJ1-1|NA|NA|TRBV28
TGTGCCAGCAGCCCAGGTTTGAACACTGAAGCTTTCTTT
CASSPGLNTEAFF
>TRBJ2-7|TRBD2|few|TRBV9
TGTGCCAGCAGCGTAGCTGGGACTAGCTTCTACGAGCAGTACTTC
CASSVAGTSFYEQYF
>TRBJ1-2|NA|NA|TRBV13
TGTGCCAGCAGCTTAAATGGTTGGCAGGGGAAGGATGGCTACACCTTC
CASSLNGWQGKDGYTF
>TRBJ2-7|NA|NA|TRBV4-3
TGCGCCAGCAGCCAAGAGCGGGGCGGGTCCTACGAGCAGTACTTC
CASSQERGGSYEQYF